The present TCR beta chain was sequenced within a study of TET2 disruption in CD19-targeted CAR T cells. As to treatment: autologous CTL019 cells: CD19 CAR with 4-1BB and CD3 zeta domains. A CD19 CAR with TCR zeta and 4-1BB domains was used. CTL019 was manufactured from peripheral blood T cells obtained by leukapheresis. The CDR3 is 14 residues long. Deletions cut 4 bases from V and 6 bases from J, with 16 bases between. The V gene's germline CDR1 is SGHRS and CDR2 YFSETQ. This table comes from immunoSEQ multiplex PCR, and its TCRdb copy is limited to in-frame clones, with some not included. The sample includes roughly 26,000 clones. About this clone itself: Its antigen is not identified. The read terminates 3 residues before the CDR3 end, so the remaining end is supplied by the germline J gene.

This rearrangement joins TRBV5-1 to TRBJ1-2; D gene uncertain. The material was CD8- CAR+ T cells sorted from cultured blood T cells, obtained for CD19 CAR T cell therapy. The subset is: CD8-negative CAR-positive T cells from the infusion product. This TCR came from a man in his sixties or seventies with chronic lymphocytic leukemia. The sequenced part of the CDR3 DNA is TGCGCCAGCAGCCCAACGCAGGCCCAGGATGGC. Its translation is CASSPTQAQDG. The full CDR3 is CASSPTQAQDGYTF.